These 15 T cell receptor beta chains were sequenced from one sample in a study of control samples from healthy donors and cancer patients. The method was immunoSEQ multiplex PCR; TCRdb's version includes in-frame clones alone and lacks a portion of them. The sample includes some 6,700 clones, more than 70% of them seen just once. Sequenced input: formalin-fixed, paraffin-embedded tissue. The source is a male donor with melanoma.

The rearrangement links TRBV4-1 to TRBJ2-1, with TRBD2 matching 10 bases. V lost 4 bases to trimming and J lost 4 bases; unmatched junction nucleotides: 10. The CDR3 runs 17 residues. Germline values: CDR1 MGHRA, CDR2 YSYEKL. The CDR3 spells CASSREIAGGRYNEQFF. CDR3 in DNA: TGCGCCAGCAGCCGGGAAATAGCGGGGGGCCGATACAATGAGCAGTTCTTC.

The CDR3 reads CSASQAHNEQFF. The CDR3 DNA reads as TGCAGTGCTAGTCAGGCCCACAATGAGCAGTTCTTC. J is TRBJ2-1 and V is TRBV20-1; D is unresolved. The germline V and J ends were trimmed by 3 bases and 5 bases, with 8 bases remaining between them. The CDR3 extends over 12 amino acids. Germline-derived CDR1 and CDR2 are DFQATT and SNEGSKA (reference sequence).

The chain combines TRBV4-2 with TRBJ2-3; the D is unclear. The CDR3 sequence is 11 residues long. Germline assignment: CDR1 LGHNA and CDR2 YNFKEQ. V was cut by 1 base and J by 5 bases, with 1 base left in between. This CDR3 is CASSQGDTQYF. CDR3 nucleotides: TGTGCCAGCAGCCAAGGAGATACGCAGTATTTT.

The V call is TRBV28, the J call TRBJ2-1, with D possibly being TRBD2 (6 bases). CDR3 length equals 15 residues. Germline lookup yields CDR1 MDHEN and CDR2 SYDVKM. Trimming stripped 5 bases from V and 4 bases from J, with 15 bases between. CDR3 DNA sequence: TGTGCCAGCAGTCCGGGGACTGAGAGTTACAATGAGCAGTTCTTC. Encoded protein: CASSPGTESYNEQFF.

This rearrangement joins TRBV19 to TRBJ1-4; TRBD1 matches 9 bases. Looked up from germline, CDR1 is LNHDA and CDR2 is SQIVND (reference sequence). The V gene end was trimmed by 3 bases and the J gene end by 10 bases; junction bases not matched to a gene: 6. This CDR3 is 14 amino acids long. This CDR3 is CASSIGTGIGKLFF. The CDR3 DNA sequence: TGTGCCAGTAGTATTGGGACAGGGATCGGAAAACTGTTTTTT.

The chain links TRBV4-2 to TRBJ1-4, with no clear D. The CDR3 extends over 11 amino acids. Germline V gives CDR1 LGHNA, CDR2 YNFKEQ. The V end lost 8 bases, the J end lost 8 bases, and 9 bases lay between the germline ends. The CDR3 spells CASASGEKLFF. CDR3 bases: TGTGCCAGCGCCTCGGGCGAAAAACTGTTTTTT.

This clone was detected once. The rearrangement uses TRBV27 and TRBJ2-1; no clear D gene. This CDR3 has 15 residues. Germline CDR1 MNHEY, CDR2 SMNVEV (reference sequence). Trimming cost V 3 bases and J 0 bases, with 9 bases left between them. Here the CDR3 reads CASSLKGSSYNEQFF. CDR3 in DNA: TGTGCCAGCAGTTTGAAGGGAAGCTCCTACAATGAGCAGTTCTTC.

This clone was counted once. The junction departs from the called germline gene at one end, perhaps through a read error. The chain joins TRBV4-1 to TRBJ1-1; D is unclear. Germline CDR1 reads MGHRA; CDR2 reads YSYEKL. The CDR3 extends over 15 amino acids. CDR3 sequence reads: CASSQDLVMNAEAFF. The CDR3 DNA is TGCGCCAGCAGCCAAGATCTCGTCATGAACGCTGAAGCTTTTTTT.

The chain links TRBV27 to TRBJ2-1, with 7 nucleotides matching TRBD1. After removal of 4 bases from V and 2 bases from J, the junction contained 8 bases not matched to a gene. Germline V gene data show CDR1 as MNHEY and CDR2 as SMNVEV (reference sequence). This CDR3 region has 16 residues. DNA for the CDR3: TGTGCCAGCAGTTCGGGGACAGTCCGGACCTACAATGAGCAGTTCTTC. Its protein is CASSSGTVRTYNEQFF.

The sample holds a few counts of this clone. The rearrangement links TRBV24-1 to TRBJ2-1, with 10 nucleotides matching TRBD2. Germline CDR1 is KGHDR and CDR2 is SFDVKD. This CDR3 region has 16 residues. J was trimmed by 4 bases and V by 0 bases; bases with no gene match: 2. The DNA of the CDR3 is TGTGCCACCAGTGATTTGAGCGGGGGGGCTTACAATGAGCAGTTCTTC. It translates to CATSDLSGGAYNEQFF.

J is TRBJ1-2 and V is TRBV2; the D gene is possibly TRBD1 (5 bases). The germline V and J ends were trimmed by 2 bases and 8 bases, with 9 bases remaining between them. Germline V lookup: CDR1 SNHLY, CDR2 FYNNEI. This CDR3 is 12 amino acids long. CDR3 in amino acids: CASSESDMGYTF. In nucleotides, the CDR3 is TGTGCCAGCAGTGAATCGGACATGGGCTACACCTTC. The variable domain in full, with the rest retrieved from reference TRBV2 and TRBJ1-2, is EPEVTQTPSHQVTQMGQEVILRCVPISNHLYFYWYRQILGQKVEFLVSFYNNEISEKSEIFDDQFSVERPDGSNFTLKIRSTKLEDSAMYFCASSESDMGYTFGSGTRLTVV.

The V and J genes are TRBV9 and TRBJ1-6; D is perhaps TRBD1 (5 bases). CDR3 length: 14 residues. From germline, CDR1 is SGDLS and CDR2 YYNGEE. V lost 0 bases and J lost 7, with 8 bases in between. CDR3 DNA sequence: TGTGCCAGCAGCGTAGGGACACAGAATTCACCCCTCCACTTT. It translates to CASSVGTQNSPLHF.

The chain combines TRBV11-2 with TRBJ1-4; D might be TRBD1 (5 bases). Germline assignment: CDR1 SGHAT and CDR2 FQNNGV. V gave up 2 bases and J gave up 6 bases, with 7 bases separating them. CDR3 length: 13 residues. The CDR3 coding sequence is TGTGCCAGCAGCTTACGACAGCATGAAAAACTGTTTTTT. It translates to CASSLRQHEKLFF. Complete variable domain (other parts from reference TRBV11-2 and TRBJ1-4): EAGVAQSPRYKIIEKRQSVAFWCNPISGHATLYWYQQILGQGPKLLIQFQNNGVVDDSQLPKDRFSAERLKGVDSTLKIQPAKLEDSAVYLCASSLRQHEKLFFGSGTQLSVL.

The rearrangement joins TRBV7-8 to TRBJ2-3; 7 positions match TRBD2. CDR3 length equals 16 residues. Germline assignment: CDR1 SGHVS and CDR2 FQNEAQ. The junction had 7 bases not matched to a gene; V was cut back by 4 bases and J by 0 bases. The CDR3 bases are TGTGCCAGCAGCTCCCAAGCGGGGAGGAGCACAGATACGCAGTATTTT. Encoded protein: CASSSQAGRSTDTQYF.

In the case of this clone: A junction boundary mismatches the germline segment, possibly from a read error. The CDR3, as DNA: TGTGCCGGCAGCCCCGCGGCGGGGGGCGACACAGATACGCAGTATTTT. As protein: CAGSPAAGGDTDTQYF. The chain links TRBV7-9 to TRBJ2-3; 8 bases align to TRBD2. The CDR3 loop spans 16 amino acids. Germline loops: CDR1 SEHNR, CDR2 FQNEAQ (reference sequence).